The present TCR beta chain was sequenced within a study of cytomegalovirus exposure and HLA in healthy donors. Whole-study findings and limits: In a later analysis, CMV-associated beta chains were mostly HLA-associated, it appeared. Judged likely to be a sequencing artifact was a cluster of highly shared sequence variants.

A word on this clone: Its antigen is unknown.

This CDR3 contains 13 residues. The V and J ends lost 3 bases and 4 bases respectively, with 8 bases between them. CDR1 is SEHNR and CDR2 is FQNEAQ in the germline V gene (reference sequence). Primers included in the PCR were 60 Vbeta and 13 Jbeta primers. As handled by the study authors: As a later analysis found, there were about 80 million unique TCR beta chains, of which around 9.9 million were shared. TCRdb's table, derived via immunoSEQ multiplex PCR, lists solely in-frame clones and lacks some. V and J calls and clone size are as listed in that table; D and trimming were resolved from the DNA. The sample lists about 120,000 clones, roughly 80% occurring once.

The specimen sequenced was PBMCs. The sequence came from a female donor in good health and CMV-seropositive. The rearrangement joins TRBV7-9 to TRBJ2-3; perhaps TRBD1 as D (6 bases). CDR3 coding DNA: TGTGCCAGCAGCTTCACAGGGTCAGATACGCAGTATTTT. Its translation is CASSFTGSDTQYF.